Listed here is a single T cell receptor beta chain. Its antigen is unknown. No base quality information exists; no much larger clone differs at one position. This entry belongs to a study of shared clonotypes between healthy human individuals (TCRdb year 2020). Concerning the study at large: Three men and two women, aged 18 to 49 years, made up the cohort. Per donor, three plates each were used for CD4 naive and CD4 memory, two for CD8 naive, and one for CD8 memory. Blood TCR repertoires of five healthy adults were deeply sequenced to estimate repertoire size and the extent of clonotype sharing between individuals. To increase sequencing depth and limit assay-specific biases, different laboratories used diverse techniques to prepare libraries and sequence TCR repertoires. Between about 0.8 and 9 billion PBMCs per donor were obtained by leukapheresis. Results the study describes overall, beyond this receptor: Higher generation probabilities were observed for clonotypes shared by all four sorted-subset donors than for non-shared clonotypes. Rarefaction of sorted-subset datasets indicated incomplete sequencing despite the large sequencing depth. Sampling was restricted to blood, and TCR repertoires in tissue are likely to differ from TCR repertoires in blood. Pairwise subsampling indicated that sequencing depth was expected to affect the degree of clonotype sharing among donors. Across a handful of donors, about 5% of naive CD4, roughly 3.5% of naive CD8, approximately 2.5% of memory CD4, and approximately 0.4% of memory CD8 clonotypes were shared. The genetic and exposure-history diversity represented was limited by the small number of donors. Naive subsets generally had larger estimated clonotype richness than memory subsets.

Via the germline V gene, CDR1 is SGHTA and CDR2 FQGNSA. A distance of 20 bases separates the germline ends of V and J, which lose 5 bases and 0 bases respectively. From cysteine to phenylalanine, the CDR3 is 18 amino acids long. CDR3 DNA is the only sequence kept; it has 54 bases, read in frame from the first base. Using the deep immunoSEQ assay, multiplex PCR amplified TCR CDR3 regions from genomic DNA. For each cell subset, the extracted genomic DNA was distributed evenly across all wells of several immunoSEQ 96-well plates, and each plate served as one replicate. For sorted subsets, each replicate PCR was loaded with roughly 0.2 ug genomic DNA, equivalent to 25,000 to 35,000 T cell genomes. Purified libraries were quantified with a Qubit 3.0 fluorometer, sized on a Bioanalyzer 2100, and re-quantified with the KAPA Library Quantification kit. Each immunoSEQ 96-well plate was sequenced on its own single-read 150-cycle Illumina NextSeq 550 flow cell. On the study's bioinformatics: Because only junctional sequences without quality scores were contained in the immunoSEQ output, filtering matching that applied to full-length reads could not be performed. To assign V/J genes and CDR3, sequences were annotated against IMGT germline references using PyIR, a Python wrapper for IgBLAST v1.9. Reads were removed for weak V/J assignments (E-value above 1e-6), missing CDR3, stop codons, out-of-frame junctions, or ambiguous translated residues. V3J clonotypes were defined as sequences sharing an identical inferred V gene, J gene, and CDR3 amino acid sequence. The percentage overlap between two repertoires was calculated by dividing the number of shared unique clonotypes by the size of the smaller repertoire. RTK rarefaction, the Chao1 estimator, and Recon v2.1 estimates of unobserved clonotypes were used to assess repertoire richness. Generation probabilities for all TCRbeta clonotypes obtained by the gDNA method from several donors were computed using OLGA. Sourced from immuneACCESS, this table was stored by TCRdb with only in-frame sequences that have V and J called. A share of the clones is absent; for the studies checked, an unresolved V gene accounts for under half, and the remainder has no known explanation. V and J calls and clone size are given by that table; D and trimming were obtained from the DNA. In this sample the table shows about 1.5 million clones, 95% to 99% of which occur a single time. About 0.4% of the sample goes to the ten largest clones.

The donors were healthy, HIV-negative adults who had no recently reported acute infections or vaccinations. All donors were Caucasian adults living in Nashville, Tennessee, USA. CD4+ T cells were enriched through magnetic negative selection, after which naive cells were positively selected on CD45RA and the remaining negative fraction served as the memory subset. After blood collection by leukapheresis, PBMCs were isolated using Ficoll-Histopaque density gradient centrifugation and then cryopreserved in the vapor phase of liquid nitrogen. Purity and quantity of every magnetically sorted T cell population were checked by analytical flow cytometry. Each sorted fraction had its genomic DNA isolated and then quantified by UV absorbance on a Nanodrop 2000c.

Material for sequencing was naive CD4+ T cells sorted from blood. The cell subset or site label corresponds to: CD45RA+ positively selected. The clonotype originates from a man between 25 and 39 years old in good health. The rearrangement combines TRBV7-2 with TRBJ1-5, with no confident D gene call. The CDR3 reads CASSQEFPGIYSNQPQHF. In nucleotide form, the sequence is TGTGCCAGCAGCCAAGAGTTTCCCGGCATATATAGCAATCAGCCCCAGCATTTT.